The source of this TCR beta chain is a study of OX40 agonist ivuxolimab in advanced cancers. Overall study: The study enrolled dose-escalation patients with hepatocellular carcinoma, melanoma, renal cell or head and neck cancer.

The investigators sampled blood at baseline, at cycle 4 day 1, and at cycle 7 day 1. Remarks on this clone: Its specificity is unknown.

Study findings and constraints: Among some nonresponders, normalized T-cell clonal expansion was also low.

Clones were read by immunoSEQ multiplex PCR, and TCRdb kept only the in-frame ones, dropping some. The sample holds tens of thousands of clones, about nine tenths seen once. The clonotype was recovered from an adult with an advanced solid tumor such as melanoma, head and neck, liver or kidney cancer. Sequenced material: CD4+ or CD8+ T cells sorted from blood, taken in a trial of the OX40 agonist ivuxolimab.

The CDR3 is CASSLRAGGSYNEQFF. In nucleotides, the CDR3 is TGCGCCAGCAGCTTGAGGGCGGGAGGTTCCTACAATGAGCAGTTCTTC. The chain employs TRBV5-1 and TRBJ2-1; TRBD2 aligns across 8 bases. This CDR3 has 16 residues. Germline V gene data show CDR1 as SGHRS and CDR2 as YFSETQ. J lost 1 base, V lost 1 base, and 4 bases had no gene match.